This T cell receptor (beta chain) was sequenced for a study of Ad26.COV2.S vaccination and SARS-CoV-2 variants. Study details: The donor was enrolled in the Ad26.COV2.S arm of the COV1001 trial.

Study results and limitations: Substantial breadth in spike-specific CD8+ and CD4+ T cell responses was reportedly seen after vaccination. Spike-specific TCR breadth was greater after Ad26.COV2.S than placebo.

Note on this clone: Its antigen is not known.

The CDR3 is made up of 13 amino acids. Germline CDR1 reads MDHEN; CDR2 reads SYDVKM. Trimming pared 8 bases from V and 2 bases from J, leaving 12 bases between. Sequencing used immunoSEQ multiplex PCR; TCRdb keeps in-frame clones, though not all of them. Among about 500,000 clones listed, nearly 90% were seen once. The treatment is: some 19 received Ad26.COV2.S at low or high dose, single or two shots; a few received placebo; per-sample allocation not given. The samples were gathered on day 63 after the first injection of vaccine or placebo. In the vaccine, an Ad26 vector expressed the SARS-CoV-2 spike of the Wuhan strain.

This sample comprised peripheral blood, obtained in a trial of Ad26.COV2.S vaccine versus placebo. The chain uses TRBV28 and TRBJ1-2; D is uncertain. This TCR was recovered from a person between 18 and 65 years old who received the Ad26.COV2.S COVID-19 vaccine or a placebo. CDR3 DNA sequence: TGTGCCAGCGGAATATTTGGAAACTATGGCTACACCTTC. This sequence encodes CASGIFGNYGYTF.